This TCR beta chain was documented in a study of shared clonotypes between healthy human individuals. Findings of the study overall: It was anticipated that sequencing depth would influence how many clonotypes donors shared. In a few donors, around 5.5% of naive CD4 clonotypes appeared in common. Naive subsets usually exceeded memory subsets in estimated richness.

As regards this clone: Antigen unknown.

The assay was immunoSEQ multiplex PCR, and TCRdb's table has in-frame clones only and misses some. The data show around 1.6 million clones, approximately 98% seen once. This sequence originates from a young man in good health. The sample was naive CD4+ T cells sorted from blood. Subset meaning: CD45RA+ positively selected.

The DNA of the CDR3 is TGTGCCATCAGTGTACAGCGGGAGAGGTACGAGCAGTACTTC. Translated, it gives CAISVQRERYEQYF. The chain joins TRBV10-3 to TRBJ2-7, with 8 bases identical to TRBD2. Germline assignment: CDR1 ENHRY and CDR2 SYGVKD. The J segment lost 4 bases and the V segment lost 4 bases, leaving 6 bases of the junction unmatched. The CDR3 is made up of 14 amino acids.